This T cell receptor beta chain was sequenced for a study of T cell responses to AZD1222 COVID-19 vaccine. Some clones are missing from TCRdb's copy, which holds only in-frame ones; the method was immunoSEQ multiplex PCR. The table lists 150,000 to 200,000 clones, more than 80% of them singletons. The CDR3 totals 12 residues. Germline V lookup: CDR1 GTSNPN, CDR2 SVGIG (reference sequence). The sequence came from an adult who received the MenACWY meningococcal vaccine as a control. This sequence joins TRBV30 and TRBJ2-7; 10 bases are shared with TRBD1. Sequenced here: peripheral blood, sampled 28 days after the second dose of the MenACWY control vaccine. The CDR3 here is CGATGGYNEQYF. The CDR3 nucleotides are TGTGGCGCGACAGGGGGCTATAACGAGCAGTACTTC. The entire variable domain, with the rest obtained from reference TRBV30 and TRBJ2-7, is as follows: SQTIHQWPATLVQPVGSPLSLECTVEGTSNPNLYWYRQAAGRGLQLLFYSVGIGQISSEVPQNLSASRPQDRQFILSSKKLLLSDSGFYLCGATGGYNEQYFGPGTRLTVT.